This paragraph reports one TCR beta chain. This specimen belongs to a study of blood T cell repertoires in COVID-19. Study as a whole: The samples span acute and convalescent COVID-19 from the United States, Italy and Spain. T cells, B-cell-depleted T cells, or PBMCs provided the cDNA or gDNA that served as material.

Original processing methods: Scientists estimated how many nucleated cells there were by amplifying reference gene primers. Clones were sequenced by immunoSEQ multiplex PCR, and TCRdb holds only the in-frame ones, with some missing. V and J calls and clone size are those listed in that table; D and trimming were worked out from the DNA. The profile shows roughly 140,000 clones, around 82% of them singletons. The germline gives CDR1 MNHEY, CDR2 SVGAGI. The CDR3 spans 15 residues. Deletions cut 5 bases from V and 0 bases from J, with 11 bases between. The TCR comes from a woman between 45 and 65 years old with acute or convalescent COVID-19. V gene TRBV6-5 combines with J gene TRBJ1-3; no clear D. Sequenced input: peripheral blood. The CDR3 sequence is CASSTGRDSGNTIYF. In nucleotides, the CDR3 is TGTGCCAGCAGTACCGGACGGGACTCTGGAAACACCATATATTTT.